These T cell receptor beta chains were read from a single sample in a study of a mutant IDH1 vaccine in newly diagnosed glioma. The assay was immunoSEQ multiplex PCR, and TCRdb's table has in-frame clones only and misses some. The table records about 68,000 clones, approximately 79% of them present only once. The sample was PBMCs, taken from a glioma patient treated with radiotherapy, temozolomide or both. The source of these receptors is a man aged 45-65 years with glioma. Each CDR3 is given with its conserved first and last residue.

TRBJ1-1	TRBV10-3	CAISDTRQRLEAFF
TRBJ2-2	TRBV2	CASSEEGAQNTGELFF
TRBJ2-1	TRBV4-2	CASSQKGASGGASYNEQFF
TRBJ1-1	TRBV19	CASSISVLGTEAFF
TRBJ1-1	TRBV19	CASSPRQGLNTEAFF
TRBJ2-7	TRBV9	CASSDRRDGSKYEQYF
TRBJ2-4	TRBV7-7	CASSLGEGGGYIQYF
TRBJ1-1	TRBV6-5	CASSLGGGGNTEAFF
TRBJ1-4	TRBV4-1	CASSRRDSFLLGEKLFF
TRBJ1-5	TRBV6-6	CASSRTGGYSNQPQHF
TRBJ1-3	TRBV7-2	CASSLGARGGNTIYF
TRBJ2-7	TRBV15	CATSIGLANEQYF
TRBJ2-7	TRBV4-3	CASSRGWLAGVNEQYF
TRBJ2-7	TRBV4-3	CASSQGDINEQYF
TRBJ2-5	TRBV10-3	CAISALQETQYF
TRBJ2-2	TRBV5-6	CASSSTPGELFF
TRBJ2-2	TRBV6-6	CASSYERPNTGELFF
TRBJ2-1	TRBV7-8	CASSVDRDPGTQDYNEQFF
TRBJ2-7	TRBV6-1	CASTRAQESSEQYF
TRBJ2-1	TRBV10-3	CAIKGAANEQFF
TRBJ2-2	TRBV2	CASSKVSERIGELFF
TRBJ1-1	TRBV6-5	CASARDRVTFF
TRBJ1-5	TRBV10-2	CASSGLGRVGNQPQHF
TRBJ2-4	TRBV25-1	CASSGQGRKNIQYF
TRBJ2-7	TRBV2	CASTYGGEQYF
TRBJ2-2	TRBV10-3	CAISESIAGRRSGGTGELFF
TRBJ1-3	TRBV29-1	CSARDRAGGNTIYF
TRBJ2-7	TRBV7-9	CASSLVGYEQYF
TRBJ2-7	TRBV2	CASTAQGRSYEQYF